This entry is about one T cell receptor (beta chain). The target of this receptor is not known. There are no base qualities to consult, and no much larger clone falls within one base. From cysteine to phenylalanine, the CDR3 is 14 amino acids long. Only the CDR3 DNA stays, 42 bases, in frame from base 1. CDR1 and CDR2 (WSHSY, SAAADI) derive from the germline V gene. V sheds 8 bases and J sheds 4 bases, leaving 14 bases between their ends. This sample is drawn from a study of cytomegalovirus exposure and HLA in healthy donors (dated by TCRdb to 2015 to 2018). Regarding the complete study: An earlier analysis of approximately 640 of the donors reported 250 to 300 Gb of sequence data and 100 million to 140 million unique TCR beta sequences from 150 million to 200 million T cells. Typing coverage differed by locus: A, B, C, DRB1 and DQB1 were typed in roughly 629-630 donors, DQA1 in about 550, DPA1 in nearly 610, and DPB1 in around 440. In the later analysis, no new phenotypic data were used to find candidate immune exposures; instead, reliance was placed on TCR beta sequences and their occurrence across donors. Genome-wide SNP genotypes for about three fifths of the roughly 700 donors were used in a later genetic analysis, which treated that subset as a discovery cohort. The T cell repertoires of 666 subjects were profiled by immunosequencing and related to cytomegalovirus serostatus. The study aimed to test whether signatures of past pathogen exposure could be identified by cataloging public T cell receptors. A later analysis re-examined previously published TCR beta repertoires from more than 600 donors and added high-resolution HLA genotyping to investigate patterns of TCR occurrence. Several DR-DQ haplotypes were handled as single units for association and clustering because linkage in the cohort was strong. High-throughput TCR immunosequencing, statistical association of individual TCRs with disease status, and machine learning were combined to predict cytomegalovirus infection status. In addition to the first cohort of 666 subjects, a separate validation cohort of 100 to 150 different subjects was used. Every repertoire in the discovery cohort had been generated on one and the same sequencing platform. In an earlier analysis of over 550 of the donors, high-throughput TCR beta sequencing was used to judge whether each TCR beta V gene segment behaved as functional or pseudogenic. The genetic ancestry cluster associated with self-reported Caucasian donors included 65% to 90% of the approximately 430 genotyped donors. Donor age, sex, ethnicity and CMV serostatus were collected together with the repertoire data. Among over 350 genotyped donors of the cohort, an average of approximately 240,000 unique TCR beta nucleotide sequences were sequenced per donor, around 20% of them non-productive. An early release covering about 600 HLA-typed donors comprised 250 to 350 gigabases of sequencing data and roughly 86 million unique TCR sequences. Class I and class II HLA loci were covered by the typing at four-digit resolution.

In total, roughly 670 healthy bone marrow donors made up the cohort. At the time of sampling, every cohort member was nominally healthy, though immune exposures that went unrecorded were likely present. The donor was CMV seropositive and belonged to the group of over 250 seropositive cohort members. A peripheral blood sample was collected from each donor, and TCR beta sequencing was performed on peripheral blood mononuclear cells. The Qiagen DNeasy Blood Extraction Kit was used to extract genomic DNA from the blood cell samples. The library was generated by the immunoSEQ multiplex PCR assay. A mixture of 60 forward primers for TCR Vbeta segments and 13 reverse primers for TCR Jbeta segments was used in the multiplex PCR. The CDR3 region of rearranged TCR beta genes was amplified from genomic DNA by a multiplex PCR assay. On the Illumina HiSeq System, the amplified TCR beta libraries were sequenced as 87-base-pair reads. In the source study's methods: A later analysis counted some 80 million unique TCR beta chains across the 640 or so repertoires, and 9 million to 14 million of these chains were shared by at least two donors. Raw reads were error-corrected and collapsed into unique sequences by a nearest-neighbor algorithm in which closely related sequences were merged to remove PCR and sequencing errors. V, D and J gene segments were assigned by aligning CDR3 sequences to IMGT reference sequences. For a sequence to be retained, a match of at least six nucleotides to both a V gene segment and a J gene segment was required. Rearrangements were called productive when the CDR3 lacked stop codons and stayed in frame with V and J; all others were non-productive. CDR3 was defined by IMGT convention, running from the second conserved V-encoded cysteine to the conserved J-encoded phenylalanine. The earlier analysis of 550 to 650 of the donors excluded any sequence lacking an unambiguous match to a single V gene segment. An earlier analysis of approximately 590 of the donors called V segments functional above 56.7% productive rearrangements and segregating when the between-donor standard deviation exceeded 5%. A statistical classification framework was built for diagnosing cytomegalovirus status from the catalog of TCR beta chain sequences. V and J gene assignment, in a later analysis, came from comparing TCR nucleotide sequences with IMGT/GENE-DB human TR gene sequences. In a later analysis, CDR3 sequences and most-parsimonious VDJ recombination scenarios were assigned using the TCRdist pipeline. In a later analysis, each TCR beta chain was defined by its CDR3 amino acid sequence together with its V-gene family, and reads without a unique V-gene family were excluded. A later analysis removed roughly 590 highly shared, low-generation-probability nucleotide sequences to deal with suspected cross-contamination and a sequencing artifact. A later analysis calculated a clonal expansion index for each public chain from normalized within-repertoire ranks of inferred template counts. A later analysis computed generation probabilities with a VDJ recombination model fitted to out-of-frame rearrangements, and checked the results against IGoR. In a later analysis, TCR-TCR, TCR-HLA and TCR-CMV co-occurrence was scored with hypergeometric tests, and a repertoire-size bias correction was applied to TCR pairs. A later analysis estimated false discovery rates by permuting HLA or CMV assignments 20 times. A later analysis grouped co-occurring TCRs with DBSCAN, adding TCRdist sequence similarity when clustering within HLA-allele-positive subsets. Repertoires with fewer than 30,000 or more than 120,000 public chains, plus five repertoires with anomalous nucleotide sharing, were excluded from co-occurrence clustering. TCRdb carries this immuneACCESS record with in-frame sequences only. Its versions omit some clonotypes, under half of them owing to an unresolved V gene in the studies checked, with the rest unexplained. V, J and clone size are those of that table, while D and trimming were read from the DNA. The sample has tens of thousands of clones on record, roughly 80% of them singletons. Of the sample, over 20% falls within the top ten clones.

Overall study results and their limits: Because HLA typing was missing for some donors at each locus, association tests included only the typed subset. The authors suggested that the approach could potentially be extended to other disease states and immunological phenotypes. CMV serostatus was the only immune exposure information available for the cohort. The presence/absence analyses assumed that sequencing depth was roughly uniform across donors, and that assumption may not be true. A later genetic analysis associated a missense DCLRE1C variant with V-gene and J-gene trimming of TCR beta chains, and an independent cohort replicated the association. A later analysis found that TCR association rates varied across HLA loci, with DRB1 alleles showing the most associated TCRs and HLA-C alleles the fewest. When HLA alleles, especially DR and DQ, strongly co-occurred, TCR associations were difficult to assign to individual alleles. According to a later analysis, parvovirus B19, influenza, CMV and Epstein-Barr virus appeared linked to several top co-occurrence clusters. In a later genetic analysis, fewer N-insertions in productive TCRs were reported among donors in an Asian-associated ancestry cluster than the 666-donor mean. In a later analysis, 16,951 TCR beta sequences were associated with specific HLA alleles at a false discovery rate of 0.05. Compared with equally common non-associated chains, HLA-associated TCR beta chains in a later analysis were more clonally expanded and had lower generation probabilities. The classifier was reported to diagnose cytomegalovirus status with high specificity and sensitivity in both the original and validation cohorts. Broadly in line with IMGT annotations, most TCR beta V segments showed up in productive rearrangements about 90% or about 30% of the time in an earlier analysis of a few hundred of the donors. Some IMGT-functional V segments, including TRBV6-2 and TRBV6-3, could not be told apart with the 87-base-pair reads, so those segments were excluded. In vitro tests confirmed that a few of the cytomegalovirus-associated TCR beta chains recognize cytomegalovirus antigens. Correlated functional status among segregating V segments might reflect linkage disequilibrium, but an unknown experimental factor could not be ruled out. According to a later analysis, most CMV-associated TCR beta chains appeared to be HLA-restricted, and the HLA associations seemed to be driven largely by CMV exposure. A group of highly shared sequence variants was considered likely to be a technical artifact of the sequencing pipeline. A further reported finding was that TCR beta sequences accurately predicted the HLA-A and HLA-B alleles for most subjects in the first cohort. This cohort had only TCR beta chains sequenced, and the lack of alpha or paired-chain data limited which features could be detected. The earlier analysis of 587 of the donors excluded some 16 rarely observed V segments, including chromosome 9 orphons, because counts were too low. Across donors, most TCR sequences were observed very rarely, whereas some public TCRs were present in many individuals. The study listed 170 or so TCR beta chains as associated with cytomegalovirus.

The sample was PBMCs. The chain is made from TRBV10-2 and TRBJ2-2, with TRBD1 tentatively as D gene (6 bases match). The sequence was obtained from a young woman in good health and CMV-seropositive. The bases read TGCGCCAGCGGCCTAACAGGGTCCACCGGGGAGCTGTTTTTT. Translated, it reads CASGLTGSTGELFF.